This T cell receptor beta chain is from a study of blood T cells in healthy people across ages. Study-level points and caveats: A conclusive naive versus antigen-experienced comparison was prevented by the unsorted PBMCs.

V lost 2 bases and J lost 5; bases outside the gene matches: 8. This CDR3 comprises 14 residues. Germline CDR1 GTSNPN, CDR2 SVGIG (reference sequence). With a J-beta primer mix and a sample-barcoded 5' primer, a second PCR ran roughly 6 to 11 cycles. A single record per CDR3 protein comes from TCRdb applying MiXCR to the 5' RACE reads. This sample yields about 640,000 distinct CDR3 sequences, of which about 30% are seen a single time; roughly 14% belongs to the top ten. This clonotype was picked up a small number of times. Its antigen is unidentified. Sequenced sample: blood. The clonotype comes from a woman older than 75 in good health. The V gene is TRBV30, the J gene TRBJ1-1; 7 nucleotides agree with TRBD1. DNA for the CDR3: TGTGCCTGGAGTTTGAAGGGGGCCCGAACTGAAGCTTTCTTT. This encodes CAWSLKGARTEAFF.